These T cell receptor beta chains were read from a single sample in a study of shared clonotypes between healthy human individuals. TCRdb keeps only in-frame clones here, not all; method: immunoSEQ multiplex PCR. The sample has around 690,000 clones, about 92% seen once. The sample comprised memory CD8+ T cells from PBMCs. Source of these receptors: a man younger than 30 in good health. Some clones in this sample may be carry-over from other donors' samples. Both conserved end residues are trimmed from each CDR3. Fields, in order: CDR3 protein, clone size, V gene, CDR3 length, J gene. A clone size is listed for some rows: how often the clone was seen (once, few, many), or a class if it is expanded.

ASARGLAGVETQY	-	TRBV28	13	TRBJ2-5
ASRGTGWANVLT	-	TRBV28	12	TRBJ2-6
ASSSRFGTQY	-	TRBV5-1	10	TRBJ2-5
ASSLWAGTLDGYT	once	TRBV28	13	TRBJ1-2
ASSLGGPNNEQF	-	TRBV7-2	12	TRBJ2-1
ASSEGGRTVEQY	-	TRBV2	12	TRBJ2-5
ASSERGHSYEQY	-	TRBV2	12	TRBJ2-7
ASSLDRVLSLSTEAF	-	TRBV7-2	15	TRBJ1-1
ATSDGKWRVKAGELF	-	TRBV15	15	TRBJ2-2
ATRGMYEQY	-	TRBV27	9	TRBJ2-7
ASSDSSSGANVLT	-	TRBV6-1	13	TRBJ2-6
ASSFGRDRDPLNYGYT	-	TRBV7-2	16	TRBJ1-2
ASSLFPSGSREETQY	-	TRBV7-8	15	TRBJ2-5